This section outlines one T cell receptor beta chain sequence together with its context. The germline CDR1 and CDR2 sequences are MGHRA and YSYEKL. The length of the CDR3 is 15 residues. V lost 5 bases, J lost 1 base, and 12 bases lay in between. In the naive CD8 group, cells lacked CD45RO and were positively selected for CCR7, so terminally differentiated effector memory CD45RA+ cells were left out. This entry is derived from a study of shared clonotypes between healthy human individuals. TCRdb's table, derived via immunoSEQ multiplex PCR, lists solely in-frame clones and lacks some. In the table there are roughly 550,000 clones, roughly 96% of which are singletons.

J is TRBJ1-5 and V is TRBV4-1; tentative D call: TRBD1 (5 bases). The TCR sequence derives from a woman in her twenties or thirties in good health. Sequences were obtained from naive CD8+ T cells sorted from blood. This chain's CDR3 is CASSESGTSNQPQHF. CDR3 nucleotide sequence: TGCGCCAGCAGCGAATCAGGGACCAGCAATCAGCCCCAGCATTTT.